One and the same sample provided the 13 T cell receptor beta chains below, sequenced in a study of cytomegalovirus exposure and HLA in healthy donors. The PCR employed 60 Vbeta primers together with 13 Jbeta primers. TCRdb's table, derived via immunoSEQ multiplex PCR, lists solely in-frame clones and lacks some. The table lists under 200,000 clones, approximately 81% of them singletons. Sequenced input: PBMCs. These receptors all come from a woman in her twenties or thirties in good health and CMV-seropositive.

The chain employs TRBV28 and TRBJ1-2; D remains ambiguous. Trimming removed 5 bases from V and 8 bases from J, with 12 bases in between. This CDR3 contains 12 residues. Germline CDR1 reads MDHEN; CDR2 reads SYDVKM. In DNA, the CDR3 is TGTGCCAGCAGTCCCCCTCGAGAGGGCTACACCTTC. Residues: CASSPPREGYTF.

This chain links TRBV6-5 with TRBJ1-1, with unresolved D. Per the germline V gene, CDR1 is MNHEY and CDR2 is SVGAGI. V lost 3 bases to trimming and J lost 1 base, with 12 bases between them. The CDR3 runs 15 residues. The CDR3 nucleotides read TGTGCCAGCAGTTATGGTATTGCCGGGAACACTGAAGCTTTCTTT. This encodes CASSYGIAGNTEAFF.

The CDR3 DNA reads as TGTGCCAGCAGCAAAGAGAGAGGACAGGGGGGTAGCTCTGGGGCCAACGTCCTGACTTTC. Protein sequence: CASSKERGQGGSSGANVLTF. This chain uses TRBV21-1 with TRBJ2-6; the DNA was not used to check the table's D call, TRBD1. TRBV21-1 is given as a pseudogene. CDR3 length: 20 residues.

This clone came up a few times. The chain uses TRBV6-6 and TRBJ1-2; 8 bases are shared with TRBD1. This CDR3 has 13 residues. The J segment lost 8 bases and the V segment lost 6 bases, leaving 8 bases of the junction unmatched. Germline V gene sequence: CDR1 MNHNY, CDR2 SVGAGI (reference sequence). The chain's CDR3 is CASRTDRGYGYTF. In DNA, the CDR3 is TGTGCCAGCAGGACCGACAGGGGCTACGGCTACACCTTC.

V gene TRBV29-1 combines with J gene TRBJ1-2; 9 bases are shared with TRBD1. The CDR3 has 13 residues. The junction had 9 bases not matched to a gene; V was cut back by 6 bases and J by 7 bases. Germline V gene sequence: CDR1 SQVTM, CDR2 ANQGSEA. The CDR3 DNA sequence: TGCAGCGTCCCCCCTACAGGGGGCCGTGGCTACACCTTC. This codes for CSVPPTGGRGYTF.

The chain joins TRBV7-2 to TRBJ2-7; 10 bases are shared with TRBD2. V shed 3 bases and J 6 bases; nucleotides not matched to a gene: 11. Germline V lookup: CDR1 SGHTA, CDR2 FQGNSA. CDR3 size: 16 residues. The CDR3 reads CASSFTWGSGGFEQYF. DNA for the CDR3: TGTGCCAGCAGCTTCACCTGGGGTAGCGGGGGGTTCGAGCAGTACTTC.

This clone was found once. The CDR3 spells CASSPPGRGSGANVLTF. CDR3 coding DNA: TGTGCCAGCAGCCCCCCGGGCAGGGGCTCTGGGGCCAACGTCCTGACTTTC. This chain links TRBV4-2 with TRBJ2-6; a weak D match, TRBD1 (6 bases). Germline V gene sequence: CDR1 LGHNA, CDR2 YNFKEQ. CDR3 length: 17 residues. Trimming took off 4 bases at V and 0 bases at J, with 13 bases between the two ends.

The CDR3 sequence is CASSIGLADWGTDTQYF. CDR3 DNA: TGTGCCAGTAGTATAGGACTAGCTGACTGGGGCACAGATACGCAGTATTTT. The V call is TRBV19, the J call TRBJ2-3; 7 nucleotides line up with TRBD2. CDR1 LNHDA and CDR2 SQIVND come from the germline V gene (reference sequence). J lost 1 base, V lost 1 base, and 8 bases had no gene match. The length of the CDR3 is 17 residues.

V is TRBV5-5 and J is TRBJ2-7; 7 nucleotides match TRBD1. The CDR3 runs 16 residues. Germline V lookup: CDR1 SGHKS, CDR2 YYEKEE (reference sequence). J was trimmed by 4 bases and V by 4 bases; bases with no gene match: 14. The CDR3 sequence: CASSRTGEDYNYEQYF. The CDR3 bases are TGTGCCAGCAGCCGGACAGGCGAGGATTATAATTACGAGCAGTACTTC.

Of note for this clone: Other DNA sequences from this sample encode an identical CDR3 as well. The chain links TRBV5-1 to TRBJ1-4; TRBD1 might be the D (6 bases). Germline V lookup: CDR1 SGHRS, CDR2 YFSETQ. V was cut by 2 bases and J by 2 bases, with 7 bases left in between. The CDR3 consists of 14 residues. CDR3 in amino acids: CASSFQGTNEKLFF. Here the CDR3 DNA reads TGCGCCAGCAGCTTCCAGGGGACTAATGAAAAACTGTTTTTT.

The CDR3 loop reads CASSSNYRANYGYTF. CDR3 sequence (DNA): TGCGCCAGCAGCTCTAACTACAGGGCCAACTATGGCTACACCTTC. The chain couples TRBV5-1 to TRBJ1-2; the D gene is possibly TRBD1 (6 bases). The germline V gene encodes CDR1 SGHRS and CDR2 YFSETQ. The CDR3 totals 15 residues. The germline V and J ends were trimmed by 3 bases and 2 bases, with 14 bases remaining between them. The full variable domain, with the rest looked up from reference TRBV5-1 and TRBJ1-2, is KAGVTQTPRYLIKTRGQQVTLSCSPISGHRSVSWYQQTPGQGLQFLFEYFSETQRNKGNFPGRFSGRQFSNSRSEMNVSTLELGDSALYLCASSSNYRANYGYTFGSGTRLTVV.

This clone is medium-sized (0.01 to 0.1%) within its sample. The J gene is TRBJ1-4, the V gene TRBV6-1; 11 positions agree with TRBD1. The germline V gene has CDR1 MNHNS and CDR2 SASEGT. V gave up 10 bases and J gave up 9 bases; unmatched junction bases: 7. The length of the CDR3 is 13 residues. The CDR3 coding sequence is TGTGCCACCACGGGACAGGGGGGGAAAAAACTGTTTTTT. Translated: CATTGQGGKKLFF.

The chain uses TRBV2 and TRBJ2-6; 10 bases map to TRBD2. Unmatched junction bases numbered 7, after V lost 3 bases and J lost 2 bases. Germline V gene sequence: CDR1 SNHLY, CDR2 FYNNEI. This CDR3 has 18 residues. The CDR3 here is CASSDRPSGGTGANVLTF. CDR3 DNA sequence: TGTGCCAGCAGTGACCGTCCTAGCGGGGGTACTGGGGCCAACGTCCTGACTTTC.